This is a list of T cell receptor beta chains from one sample in a study of T-cell reconstitution after alpha-beta-depleted transplantation in children. Via MiXCR, TCRdb re-called the PCR reads, giving one row per CDR3 protein. Altogether about 610,000 distinct CDR3 sequences are present, about 11% being singletons, with the ten largest covering roughly 4%. The source was PBMCs from the stem cell graft donor, collected from the stem cell graft. These receptors were taken from a human donor who donated a stem cell graft to a child with acute myeloid leukemia. Both conserved end residues are part of each CDR3. The D gene is left open where the match is weak. Clone size appears in some rows only: once, few, many, or a class for an expanded clone.

clone_size,j_call,d_call,v_call,cdr3_aa,cdr3_nt
.,TRBJ2-7,.,TRBV7-6,CASSLGETTEQYF,TGTGCCAGCAGCTTAGGGGAAACCACCGAGCAGTACTTC
once,TRBJ1-2,TRBD1,TRBV7-2,CASSIGQGANYGYTF,TGTGCCAGCAGCATAGGACAGGGAGCAAACTATGGCTACACCTTC
once,TRBJ2-1,.,TRBV18,CASSPLIHDNEQFF,TGTGCCAGCTCACCACTGATCCATGACAATGAGCAGTTCTTC
.,TRBJ2-3,TRBD2,TRBV20-1,CSAGTSGMTTDTQYF,TGCAGTGCTGGTACTAGCGGGATGACCACAGATACGCAGTATTTT
.,TRBJ1-5,.,TRBV24-1,CATSHQGSGQPQHF,TGTGCCACCAGTCATCAGGGTTCGGGTCAGCCCCAGCATTTT
.,TRBJ1-1,.,TRBV30,CAWSRGLNTEAFF,TGTGCCTGGAGTCGGGGGTTGAACACTGAAGCTTTCTTT
.,TRBJ1-2,.,TRBV7-2,CASSLNRGNYGYTF,TGTGCCAGCAGCTTAAATCGCGGGAACTATGGCTACACCTTC
few,TRBJ2-7,.,TRBV18,CASSPVRDYEQYF,TGTGCCAGCTCACCAGTAAGGGACTACGAGCAGTACTTC
many,TRBJ2-1,.,TRBV11-3,CASSRFSQSSYNEQFF,TGTGCCAGCAGCCGATTCTCTCAGTCCTCCTACAATGAGCAGTTCTTC
many,TRBJ2-7,TRBD2,TRBV6-1,CASSETSGVTYEQYF,TGTGCCAGCAGCGAGACTAGCGGGGTGACCTACGAGCAGTACTTC
many,TRBJ1-1,.,TRBV6-1,CASSAPRGNTEAFF,TGTGCCAGCAGTGCCCCCAGGGGGAACACTGAAGCTTTCTTT
many,TRBJ2-7,TRBD2,TRBV3-1,CASSHPPGTNSYEQYF,TGTGCCAGCAGCCATCCCCCCGGGACTAACTCCTACGAGCAGTACTTC
many,TRBJ2-7,.,TRBV29-1,CSFAGVYEQYF,TGCAGCTTTGCAGGGGTCTACGAGCAGTACTTC
.,TRBJ1-4,TRBD1,TRBV12-3/TRBV12-4,CASREGTGAEKLFF,TGTGCCAGCAGAGAGGGGACAGGGGCTGAAAAACTGTTTTTT
.,TRBJ2-3,.,TRBV4-3,CASSQGGISGHTQYF,TGCGCCAGCAGCCAAGGTGGTATTAGCGGCCATACGCAGTATTTT
.,TRBJ2-2,.,TRBV9,CASSPMGGTGELFF,TGTGCCAGCAGCCCGATGGGGGGCACCGGGGAGCTGTTTTTT
.,TRBJ2-3,TRBD2,TRBV6-1,CASSVEAGALDTQYF,TGTGCCAGCAGCGTCGAGGCGGGAGCGTTAGATACGCAGTATTTT